This T cell receptor beta chain was sequenced in a study of CD8 T cells in ankylosing spondylitis. Findings and limits, study-wide: Earlier studies detected some motif variants in reactive arthritis synovial fluid and blood. Ankylosing spondylitis blood appeared to carry a characteristic TCR beta motif of roughly 8 highly homologous variants. There was reportedly significant enrichment of clones that were disease-linked in matched ankylosing spondylitis synovial fluid. A CD8+ phenotype characterized the disease-linked clones, which were relatively rare in peripheral blood.

Note on this clonotype: Its antigen is undetermined.

Germline lookup yields CDR1 PRHDT and CDR2 FYEKMQ (reference sequence). The CDR3 spans 13 residues. Trimming left V 2 bases short and J 1 base short, with 5 bases between. Quantitative molecular-barcoded 5'-RACE generated the TCR beta libraries. TCRdb re-analysed the 5' RACE reads in MiXCR, keeping a single row per CDR3 protein. The sample gives 200,000 to 250,000 distinct CDR3 sequences, around 20% of which show up once; about 42% is in the top ten. This chain uses TRBV13 with TRBJ1-1; D not certain. The clonotype originates from a male donor with ankylosing spondylitis. Sequenced input: blood, either unsorted or a sorted T cell fraction (not recorded which). CDR3 in amino acids: CASSLPTNTEAFF. The CDR3 DNA follows: TGTGCCAGCAGCTTACCCACGAACACTGAAGCTTTCTTT.